The entry below describes one TCR beta chain. Its specificity is unknown. This sample was taken from a study of T cell clusters in autoimmune cytopenias. Across the whole study: A median of 51,575 TRB reads per sample yielded a median around 2,000 distinct clonotypes. Study results and caveats: Compared with active autoimmune hepatitis patients, healthy donors showed about 3-fold more exclusive TRB clusters. TRB repertoire shifts in secondary cytopenia and chronic lymphocytic leukemia mostly reflected lymphoma, not autoimmunity. Primary autoimmune cytopenia patients seemingly lacked the physiological T cell clusters found in healthy donors.

TRB rearrangements were amplified by touch-down multiplex PCR with mixed TRB-A/B primers. TCRdb reprocessed the multiplex PCR reads, keeping one entry per CDR3 protein, no DNA. Recorded here are a few thousand distinct CDR3 sequences; the top ten clones represent approximately 24%. This CDR3 has 15 residues. The germline gives CDR1 KGHSH, CDR2 LQKENI. Roughly 40,000 genome equivalents of blood DNA were amplified for TRB. Source material: peripheral blood. The receptor was derived from a human donor with an autoimmune cytopenia or autoimmune hepatitis (not recorded which). V gene TRBV18 combines with J gene TRBJ2-5. CDR3 region: CASSPEFWYQETQYF.